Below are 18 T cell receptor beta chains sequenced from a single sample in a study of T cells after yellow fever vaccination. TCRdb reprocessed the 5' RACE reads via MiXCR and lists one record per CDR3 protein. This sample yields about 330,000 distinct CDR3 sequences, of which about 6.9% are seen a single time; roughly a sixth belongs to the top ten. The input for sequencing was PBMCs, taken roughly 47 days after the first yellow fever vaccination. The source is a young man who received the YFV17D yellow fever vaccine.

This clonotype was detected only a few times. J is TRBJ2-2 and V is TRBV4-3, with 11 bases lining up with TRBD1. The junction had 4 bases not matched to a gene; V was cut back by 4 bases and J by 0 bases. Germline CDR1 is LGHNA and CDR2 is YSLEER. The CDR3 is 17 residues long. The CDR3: CASSLWTGGPNTGELFF. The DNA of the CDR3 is TGCGCCAGCAGCCTATGGACAGGGGGCCCGAACACCGGGGAGCTGTTTTTT.

The CDR3 DNA follows: TGTGCCAGCAGTCGAGTGGGGTGGGAGCAGTACTTC. It encodes CASSRVGWEQYF. V usage is TRBV12-3 or TRBV12-4 and J usage is TRBJ2-7; D call uncertain. This CDR3 has 12 residues. V was trimmed by 5 bases and J by 7 bases, leaving 12 bases between them.

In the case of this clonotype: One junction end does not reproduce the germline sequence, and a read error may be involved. CDR3 amino acids: CAISESGLAGGQGTQYF. CDR3 coding DNA: TGTGCCATCAGTGAGTCAGGACTAGCGGGGGGACAAGGGACCCAGTACTTC. J is TRBJ2-5 and V is TRBV10-3; 14 bases agree with TRBD2. CDR1 ENHRY and CDR2 SYGVKD come from the germline V gene. CDR3 length: 17 residues.

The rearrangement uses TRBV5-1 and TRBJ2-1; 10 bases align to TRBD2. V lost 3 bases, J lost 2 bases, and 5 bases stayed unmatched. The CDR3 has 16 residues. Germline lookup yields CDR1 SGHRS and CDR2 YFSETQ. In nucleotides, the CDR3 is TGCGCCAGCAGCTCAACTAGCGGGGAGACCTACAATGAGCAGTTCTTC. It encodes CASSSTSGETYNEQFF.

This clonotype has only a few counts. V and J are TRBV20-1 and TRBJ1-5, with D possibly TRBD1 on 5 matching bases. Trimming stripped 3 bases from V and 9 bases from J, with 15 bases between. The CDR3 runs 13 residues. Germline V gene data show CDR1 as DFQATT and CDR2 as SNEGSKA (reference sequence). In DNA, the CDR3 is TGCAGTGCTAGCGACAGTTTGGTTCGGCCCCAGCATTTT. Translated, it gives CSASDSLVRPQHF.

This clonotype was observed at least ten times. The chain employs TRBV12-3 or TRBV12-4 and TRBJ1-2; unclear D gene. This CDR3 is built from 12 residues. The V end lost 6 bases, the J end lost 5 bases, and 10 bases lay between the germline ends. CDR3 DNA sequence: TGTGCCAGCAGCCCGGGATCTTATGGCTACACCTTC. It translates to CASSPGSYGYTF.

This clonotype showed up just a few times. In DNA, the CDR3 is TGCAGCGCCGGGGCCAGTCCCGGGGAGCTGTTTTTT. Its translation: CSAGASPGELFF. The chain carries TRBV29-1 and TRBJ2-2; D assignment may be TRBD1 or TRBD2 (5 bases each). The V end was cut by 7 bases, the J end by 6 bases, with 12 bases between. The CDR3 consists of 12 residues. The germline gives CDR1 SQVTM, CDR2 ANQGSEA.

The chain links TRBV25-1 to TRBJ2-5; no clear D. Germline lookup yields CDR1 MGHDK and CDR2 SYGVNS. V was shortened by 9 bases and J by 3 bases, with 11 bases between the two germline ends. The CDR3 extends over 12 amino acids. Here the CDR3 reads CARSLMEETQYF. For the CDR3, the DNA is TGTGCCAGAAGCTTGATGGAAGAGACCCAGTACTTC.

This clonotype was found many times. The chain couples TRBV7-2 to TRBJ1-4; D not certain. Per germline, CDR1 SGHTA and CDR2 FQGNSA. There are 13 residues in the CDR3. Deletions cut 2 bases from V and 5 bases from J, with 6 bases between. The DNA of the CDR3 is TGTGCCAGCAGCTTACAGGAGAATGAAAAACTGTTTTTT. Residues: CASSLQENEKLFF.

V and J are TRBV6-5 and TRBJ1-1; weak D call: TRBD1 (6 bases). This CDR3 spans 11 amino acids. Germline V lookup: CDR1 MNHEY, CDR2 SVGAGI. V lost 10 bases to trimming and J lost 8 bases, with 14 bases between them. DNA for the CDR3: TGTGCCACGACCCAGGGGACCGAAGCTTTCTTT. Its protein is CATTQGTEAFF.

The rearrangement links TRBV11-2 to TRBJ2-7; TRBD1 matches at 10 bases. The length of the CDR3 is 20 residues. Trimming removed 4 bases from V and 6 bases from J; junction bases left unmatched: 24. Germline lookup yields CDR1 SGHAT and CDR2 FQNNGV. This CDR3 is CASSSPSSDNSGQGRLEQYF. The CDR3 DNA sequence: TGTGCCAGCAGCTCACCATCCTCTGACAACTCGGGACAGGGGAGGCTCGAGCAGTACTTC.

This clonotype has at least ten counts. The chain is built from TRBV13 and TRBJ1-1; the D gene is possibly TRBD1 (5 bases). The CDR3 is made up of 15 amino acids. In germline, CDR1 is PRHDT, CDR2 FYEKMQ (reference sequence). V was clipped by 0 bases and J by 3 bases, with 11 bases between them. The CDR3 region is CASSLGSGDYTEAFF. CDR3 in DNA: TGTGCCAGCAGCTTAGGTTCGGGGGATTACACTGAAGCTTTCTTT.

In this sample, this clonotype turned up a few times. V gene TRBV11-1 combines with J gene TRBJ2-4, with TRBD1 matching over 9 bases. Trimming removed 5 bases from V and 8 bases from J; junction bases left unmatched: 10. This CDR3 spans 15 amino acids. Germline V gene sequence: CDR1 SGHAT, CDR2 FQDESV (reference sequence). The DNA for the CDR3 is TGTGCCAGCAGCGGCGGCACAGGGGGCATGTACATTCAGTACTTC. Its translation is CASSGGTGGMYIQYF.

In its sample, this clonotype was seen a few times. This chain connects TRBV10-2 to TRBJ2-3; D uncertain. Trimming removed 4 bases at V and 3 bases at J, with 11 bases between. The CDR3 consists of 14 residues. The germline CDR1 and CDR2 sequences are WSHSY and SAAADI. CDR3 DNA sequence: TGCGCCAGCAGTGTGTCGCACCTTACAGATACGCAGTATTTT. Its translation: CASSVSHLTDTQYF.

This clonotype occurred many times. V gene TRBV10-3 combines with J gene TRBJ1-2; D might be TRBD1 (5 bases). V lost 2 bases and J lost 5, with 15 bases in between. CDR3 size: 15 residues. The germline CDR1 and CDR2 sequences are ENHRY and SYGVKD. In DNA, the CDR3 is TGTGCCATCAGTGAGCGACCCGGGACGGAGTATGGCTACACCTTC. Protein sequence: CAISERPGTEYGYTF.

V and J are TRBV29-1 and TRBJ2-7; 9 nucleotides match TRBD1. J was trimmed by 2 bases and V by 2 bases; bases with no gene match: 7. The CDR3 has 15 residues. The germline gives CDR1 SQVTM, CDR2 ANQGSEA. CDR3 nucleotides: TGCAGCGTTGAAAGGACAGGGGCAGGCGCCTACGAGCAGTACTTC. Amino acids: CSVERTGAGAYEQYF.

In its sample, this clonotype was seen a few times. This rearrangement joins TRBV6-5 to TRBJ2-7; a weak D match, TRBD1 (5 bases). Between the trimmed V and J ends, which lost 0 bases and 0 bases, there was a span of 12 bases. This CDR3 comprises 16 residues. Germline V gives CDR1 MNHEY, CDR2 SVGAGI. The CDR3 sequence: CASSYSSRERSYEQYF. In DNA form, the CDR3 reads TGTGCCAGCAGTTACTCTAGCAGGGAACGCTCCTACGAGCAGTACTTC.

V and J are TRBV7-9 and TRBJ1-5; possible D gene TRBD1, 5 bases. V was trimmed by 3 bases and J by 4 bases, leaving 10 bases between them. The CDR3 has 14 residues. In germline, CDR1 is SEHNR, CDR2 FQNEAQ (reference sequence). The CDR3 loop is CASSLMSGNQPQHF. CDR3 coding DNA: TGTGCCAGCAGCTTGATGTCAGGGAATCAGCCCCAGCATTTT.